A single sample gave rise to the 8 T cell receptor beta chains below, sequenced in a study of blood T cell repertoires in COVID-19. Using immunoSEQ multiplex PCR, the repertoire was profiled, and TCRdb retains in-frame clones only, with some absent. This table has 68,000 or so clones, less than 95% appearing once. The material sequenced was peripheral blood. The origin of the receptors is a man aged 45-60 years with COVID-19, enrolled during active disease.

The CDR3 DNA reads TGTGCCAGCAGCTCCGGACAGGGCGATCCTGGCTCCGAAAAACTGTTTTTT. Translating gives CASSSGQGDPGSEKLFF. The genes are TRBV7-9 and TRBJ1-4; 8 bases fit TRBD1. This CDR3 has 17 amino acids. Germline CDR1 SEHNR, CDR2 FQNEAQ (reference sequence). After removal of 4 bases from V and 8 bases from J, the junction contained 15 bases not matched to a gene.

J is TRBJ1-6 and V is TRBV4-1; 7 nucleotides line up with TRBD1. This CDR3 is 18 amino acids long. CDR1 is MGHRA, CDR2 YSYEKL, per germline. After removal of 0 bases from V and 3 bases from J, the junction contained 8 bases not matched to a gene. The CDR3 nucleotides are TGCGCCAGCAGCCAAGATTTGGGGACAGCGGGCTATAATTCACCCCTCCACTTT. Translation: CASSQDLGTAGYNSPLHF.

A single count supports this clone. The gene calls are TRBV5-1 and TRBJ2-5; D is perhaps TRBD2 (6 bases). Germline V CDR1 and CDR2: SGHRS, YFSETQ. The CDR3 has 15 residues. The V and J ends lost 3 bases and 1 base respectively, with 13 bases between them. The CDR3 loop is CASSWVADGQETQYF. DNA of the CDR3: TGCGCCAGCAGCTGGGTAGCGGACGGCCAAGAGACCCAGTACTTC.

The sample holds one count of this clone. V is TRBV7-8 and J is TRBJ1-2, with 11 bases aligning to TRBD1. The CDR3 extends over 18 amino acids. Germline V CDR1 and CDR2: SGHVS, FQNEAQ. The V gene end was trimmed by 4 bases and the J gene end by 5 bases; junction bases not matched to a gene: 15. CDR3 sequence: CASSYFGPGTGGAYGYTF. CDR3 DNA: TGTGCCAGCAGCTATTTTGGACCCGGGACAGGGGGGGCTTATGGCTACACCTTC. Looking up the rest from reference TRBV7-8 and TRBJ1-2 gives the full variable domain: GAGVSQSPRYKVAKRGQDVALRCDPISGHVSLFWYQQALGQGPEFLTYFQNEAQLDKSGLPSDRFFAERPEGSVSTLKIQRTQQEDSAVYLCASSYFGPGTGGAYGYTFGSGTRLTVV.

The chain joins TRBV27 to TRBJ1-2, with 8 bases fitting TRBD1. Trimming took 5 bases from V and 7 from J; bases not matched to a gene: 6. CDR1 and CDR2 from the germline V gene are MNHEY and SMNVEV (reference sequence). This CDR3 is built from 13 residues. The CDR3 region has the DNA TGTGCCAGCAGTATAGGACAGGGAGGTGGCTACACCTTC. Residues: CASSIGQGGGYTF.

The CDR3 DNA follows: TGCGCCAGCAGCTTGGTAGACGCGGGAGGGATGGAGACCCAGTACTTC. Residues: CASSLVDAGGMETQYF. This chain connects TRBV5-1 to TRBJ2-5, with 9 nucleotides matching TRBD2. The CDR3 has 16 amino acids. With 0 bases clipped from V and 5 bases from J, the junction kept 8 bases outside the gene matches. CDR1 is SGHRS and CDR2 is YFSETQ in the germline V gene.

The chain is built from TRBV5-1 and TRBJ1-1; D might be TRBD1 (5 bases). The CDR3 extends over 15 amino acids. Trimming pared 0 bases from V and 1 base from J, leaving 10 bases between. Germline-derived CDR1 and CDR2 are SGHRS and YFSETQ. In DNA, the CDR3 is TGCGCCAGCAGCTTGGGGGGCTGGGGGAACACTGAAGCTTTCTTT. It is translated as CASSLGGWGNTEAFF.

V is TRBV28 and J is TRBJ1-5; a possible D gene is TRBD1 (5 bases). V was shortened by 6 bases and J by 8 bases, with 17 bases between the two germline ends. The CDR3 is 14 residues long. CDR1 is MDHEN, CDR2 SYDVKM, per germline. The CDR3 reads CASSSGGEREPQHF. CDR3 sequence (DNA): TGTGCCAGCAGCTCCGGGGGGGAAAGGGAGCCCCAGCATTTT.